What follows are 22 T cell receptor beta chains derived from one specimen sequenced in a study of T-cell reconstitution after alpha-beta-depleted transplantation in children. Unique molecular identifiers were used to barcode this TCRbeta library. TCRdb reprocessed the PCR reads via MiXCR and lists one record per CDR3 protein. The table records a few hundred thousand distinct CDR3 sequences, roughly a tenth of them present only once. The source was PBMCs from the stem cell graft donor, collected from the stem cell graft. The receptors shown here come from a human donor who donated a stem cell graft to a child with acute myeloid leukemia.

This clonotype appeared many times. The genes are TRBV2 and TRBJ1-5; 8 nucleotides align to TRBD1. After removal of 10 bases from V and 0 bases from J, the junction contained 2 bases not matched to a gene. This CDR3 contains 13 residues. Germline V gene sequence: CDR1 SNHLY, CDR2 FYNNEI. The CDR3 bases are TGTGCCACCACAGGGGGTAGCAATCAGCCCCAGCATTTT. This gives the protein CATTGGSNQPQHF.

In the case of this clonotype: It may be a read error: a sequence one base away is much more abundant. The chain recombines TRBV7-7 with TRBJ2-3; D unclear. Germline loops: CDR1 SSHAT, CDR2 FNYEAQ (reference sequence). CDR3 size: 16 residues. CDR3 coding DNA: TGTGCTAGCAGCTGTAAACGTGATGTAAGCACAGATACGCAGTATTTT. Its protein is CASSCKRDVSTDTQYF.

J is TRBJ2-2 and V is TRBV4-3; 7 bases are shared with TRBD2. Per germline, CDR1 LGHNA and CDR2 YSLEER. There are 15 residues in the CDR3. V shed 0 bases, J shed 4 bases, and the junction held 2 bases outside the gene matches. The chain's CDR3 is CASSQELAFTGELFF. CDR3 DNA sequence: TGCGCCAGCAGCCAAGAACTAGCGTTCACCGGGGAGCTGTTTTTT.

In this sample, this clonotype turned up many times. The V gene is TRBV27, the J gene TRBJ1-1, with D uncertain. The V gene lost 6 bases and the J gene lost 0 bases, with 8 bases spanning the gap. CDR3 size: 13 residues. Germline loops: CDR1 MNHEY, CDR2 SMNVEV (reference sequence). The CDR3 loop reads CASRLTVNTEAFF. CDR3 bases: TGTGCCAGCAGACTGACGGTGAACACTGAAGCTTTCTTT.

Ten or more counts support this clonotype. The rearrangement links TRBV5-1 to TRBJ1-1; D gene uncertain. Germline CDR1 SGHRS, CDR2 YFSETQ. V lost 0 bases, J lost 2 bases, and 5 bases lay in between. The CDR3 spans 13 residues. CDR3 loop: CASSLDSNTEAFF. In DNA form, the CDR3 reads TGCGCCAGCAGCTTGGACAGTAACACTGAAGCTTTCTTT.

This clonotype was counted between two and nine times. The chain joins TRBV30 to TRBJ2-1; 8 nucleotides align to TRBD2. The CDR3 spans 12 residues. Germline CDR1 and CDR2: GTSNPN and SVGIG (reference sequence). J lost 4 bases, V lost 5 bases, and 1 base had no gene match. CDR3 region: CAWREGYNEQFF. Written as DNA, the CDR3 is TGTGCCTGGCGGGAGGGATACAATGAGCAGTTCTTC.

This clonotype showed up just a few times. The rearrangement links TRBV29-1 to TRBJ2-5; the D gene could be TRBD1 or TRBD2 (6 bases each). The CDR3 contains 13 residues. The V end was cut by 3 bases, the J end by 5 bases, with 13 bases between. Per germline, CDR1 SQVTM and CDR2 ANQGSEA. The CDR3 is CSVDGGLRETQYF. The CDR3, as DNA: TGCAGCGTTGATGGGGGGCTTCGGGAGACCCAGTACTTC.

This clonotype was recorded at least ten times. CDR3 region: CASSATGVWETQYF. The CDR3 nucleotides are TGTGCCAGCAGCGCCACAGGGGTCTGGGAGACCCAGTACTTC. This chain connects TRBV9 to TRBJ2-5; TRBD1 aligns across 7 bases. The CDR3 covers 14 residues. The V and J ends lost 3 bases and 5 bases, in that order; junction bases with no gene match: 7. Germline CDR1 reads SGDLS; CDR2 reads YYNGEE.

Only a few counts were recorded for this clonotype. V and J are TRBV6-2 or TRBV6-3 and TRBJ2-1, with 7 bases lining up with TRBD1. The germline V gene encodes CDR1 MNHEY and CDR2 SVGEGT. V lost 6 bases, J lost 0 bases, and 5 bases stayed unmatched. The CDR3 runs to 15 residues. CDR3 in amino acids: CASSQTGSSYNEQFF. The CDR3 DNA sequence: TGTGCCAGCAGCCAGACAGGGAGCTCCTACAATGAGCAGTTCTTC.

This clonotype was seen repeatedly, ten times or more. Here the CDR3 DNA reads TGCAGCGTACGGACAGGGGCTGGGGCCAACGTCCTGACTTTC. Translated: CSVRTGAGANVLTF. The V call is TRBV29-1, the J call TRBJ2-6; 9 bases align to TRBD1. Per the germline V gene, CDR1 is SQVTM and CDR2 is ANQGSEA. The CDR3 runs 14 residues. V was clipped by 6 bases and J by 2 bases; unmatched bases: 2.

This clonotype was seen a few times. V gene TRBV5-1 combines with J gene TRBJ2-1, with 12 bases identical to TRBD2. J was trimmed by 4 bases and V by 7 bases; bases with no gene match: 3. CDR3 length: 14 amino acids. Per germline, CDR1 SGHRS and CDR2 YFSETQ. The CDR3 nucleotides are TGCGCCAGCGCCGGGACTAGCGGGTACAATGAGCAGTTCTTC. This encodes CASAGTSGYNEQFF.

In this sample, this clonotype turned up many times. The chain has TRBV7-2 and TRBJ2-5; perhaps TRBD1 as D (6 bases). The germline V gene has CDR1 SGHTA and CDR2 FQGNSA. The CDR3 totals 13 residues. Trimming removed 1 base at V and 4 bases at J, with 7 bases between. CDR3 nucleotides: TGTGCCAGCAGCTTAGTAGGGGGAGAGACCCAGTACTTC. Amino acids: CASSLVGGETQYF.

V is TRBV20-1 and J is TRBJ2-7; TRBD2 matches at 7 bases. V gave up 7 bases and J gave up 4 bases; unmatched junction bases: 10. CDR1 is DFQATT and CDR2 is SNEGSKA in the germline V gene (reference sequence). This CDR3 contains 13 residues. Here the CDR3 DNA reads TGCAGTGGTTCTAGCGGAATACAATACGAGCAGTACTTC. This codes for CSGSSGIQYEQYF.

This clonotype was picked up many times. This chain links TRBV5-1 with TRBJ2-5; weak D call: TRBD1 (6 bases). V lost 3 bases and J 5 bases, leaving 14 bases between the germline ends. The CDR3 extends over 14 amino acids. Looked up from germline, CDR1 is SGHRS and CDR2 is YFSETQ. Written as DNA, the CDR3 is TGCGCCAGCAGCTCAGGGACACACGGCGAGACCCAGTACTTC. Amino acids: CASSSGTHGETQYF.

V gene TRBV12-3 or TRBV12-4 combines with J gene TRBJ2-5; 11 bases are shared with TRBD2. V gave up 3 bases and J gave up 3 bases; unmatched junction bases: 3. The CDR3 is 15 amino acids. The chain's CDR3 is CASSFSTSGEETQYF. CDR3 bases: TGTGCCAGCAGTTTTTCGACTAGCGGGGAAGAGACCCAGTACTTC.

DNA of the CDR3: TGTGCCAGCAGTTTTTGGACGACAGGGGGGGACACCGGGGAGCTGTTTTTT. Protein product: CASSFWTTGGDTGELFF. The rearrangement joins TRBV12-3 or TRBV12-4 to TRBJ2-2; 9 nucleotides line up with TRBD1. There are 17 residues in the CDR3. The junction had 8 bases not matched to a gene; V was cut back by 3 bases and J by 3 bases.

This clonotype was seen a handful of times. The V gene is TRBV6-1, the J gene TRBJ2-7; D may be TRBD2 (5 bases). Germline V CDR1 and CDR2: MNHNS, SASEGT. Trimming removed 6 bases at V and 0 bases at J, with 12 bases between. The CDR3 consists of 14 residues. The DNA of the CDR3 is TGTGCCAGCAGACCGGGGAGTAGCTCCTACGAGCAGTACTTC. As protein: CASRPGSSSYEQYF.

The chain joins TRBV12-3 or TRBV12-4 to TRBJ2-6; D not certain. Trimming left V 7 bases short and J 4 bases short, with 17 bases between. There are 16 residues in the CDR3. CDR3 protein: CASKKMGGPGANVLTF. CDR3 nucleotides: TGTGCCAGCAAAAAAATGGGCGGTCCCGGGGCCAACGTCCTGACTTTC.

About this clonotype: One end of the junction varies from germline; a read error may be responsible. This rearrangement joins TRBV27 to TRBJ2-2; D ambiguous. The CDR3 covers 15 residues. Per germline, CDR1 MNHEY and CDR2 SMNVEV (reference sequence). The CDR3 DNA sequence: TGTGCCAGCAGCCCCGTGGGTAGCTGGACCGAGGAGCTGTTTTTT. This translates into CASSPVGSWTEELFF.

The table lists this clonotype with a few counts. This chain links TRBV5-1 with TRBJ1-1; D gene uncertain. This CDR3 is built from 13 residues. Germline CDR1 SGHRS, CDR2 YFSETQ. V lost 5 bases and J 0 bases, leaving 8 bases between the germline ends. CDR3 coding DNA: TGCGCCAGCAGTGGCACAATGAACACTGAAGCTTTCTTT. It translates to CASSGTMNTEAFF.

This chain links TRBV12-3 or TRBV12-4 with TRBJ1-3; 7 bases fit TRBD1. CDR3 length: 16 amino acids. The J segment lost 5 bases and the V segment lost 0 bases, leaving 7 bases of the junction unmatched. The CDR3 nucleotides read TGTGCCAGCAGTTTAGCGGGACCGGGACAGAGAAACACCATATATTTT. It encodes CASSLAGPGQRNTIYF.

The rearrangement uses TRBV6-5 and TRBJ2-5; D unclear. CDR1 is MNHEY and CDR2 is SVGAGI in the germline V gene. This CDR3 spans 14 amino acids. Between the trimmed V and J ends, which lost 3 bases and 5 bases, there was a span of 13 bases. The CDR3 loop is CASSYGGLGETQYF. DNA for the CDR3: TGTGCCAGCAGTTATGGTGGGCTCGGGGAGACCCAGTACTTC.